Included here is one T cell receptor (beta chain) sequence, with context. The antigen remains unidentified. The method was immunoSEQ multiplex PCR; TCRdb's version includes in-frame clones alone and lacks a portion of them. The sample has some 95,000 clones; roughly nine tenths are singletons. The germline V gene encodes CDR1 MNHNS and CDR2 SASEGT. The CDR3 consists of 15 residues. V was clipped by 8 bases and J by 1 base; unmatched bases: 6. The sample originates from a study of PD-1 blockade in classical Hodgkin lymphoma. Study-wide points: TCR diversity in CD4+, not CD8+, cells rose significantly by C4D1. Before treatment, complete responders showed about the same diversity as newly diagnosed patients.

Relapses following autologous stem cell transplantation were seen in all patients, with brentuximab vedotin exposure varying. Sequencing used peripheral blood mononuclear cells (PBMCs), obtained before the second cycle of nivolumab. The gene calls are TRBV6-1 and TRBJ2-2; 8 bases agree with TRBD2. This TCR was recovered from a human donor with classical Hodgkin lymphoma. The CDR3 nucleotides are TGTGCCAGCCGGGCGGGGGGCCAGAACACCGGGGAGCTGTTTTTT. Amino acid sequence: CASRAGGQNTGELFF.